This TCR beta chain was sequenced in a study of blood T cell repertoires in COVID-19. This clone was observed once. The V end lost 1 base, the J end lost 9 bases, and 13 bases lay between the germline ends. The CDR3 loop spans 15 amino acids. CDR1 SGHVS and CDR2 FQNEAQ come from the germline V gene. The method was immunoSEQ multiplex PCR; TCRdb's version includes in-frame clones alone and lacks a portion of them. Of under 300,000 clones detected, roughly 89% appear once; the ten largest clones hold under 2.5%. The chain recombines TRBV7-8 with TRBJ1-6; a possible D gene is TRBD1 (5 bases). Sequencing used peripheral blood. The TCR originated in a woman aged 55-69 years with COVID-19, enrolled during active disease. The CDR3 loop reads CASSLEGRVGSPLHF. CDR3 nucleotides: TGTGCCAGCAGCTTAGAGGGGAGGGTAGGTTCACCCCTCCACTTT. Together with reference TRBV7-8 and TRBJ1-6, the CDR3 gives the full variable domain: GAGVSQSPRYKVAKRGQDVALRCDPISGHVSLFWYQQALGQGPEFLTYFQNEAQLDKSGLPSDRFFAERPEGSVSTLKIQRTQQEDSAVYLCASSLEGRVGSPLHFGNGTRLTVT.